A single sample is the source of the 21 T cell receptor beta chains below, sequenced in a study of OX40 agonist ivuxolimab in advanced cancers. Using immunoSEQ multiplex PCR, the repertoire was profiled, and TCRdb retains in-frame clones only, with some absent. The table records some 49,000 clones, roughly 85% of them present only once. Here the sequenced sample was CD4+ or CD8+ T cells sorted from blood, taken in a trial of the OX40 agonist ivuxolimab. The receptors here all came from an adult with an advanced solid tumor such as melanoma, head and neck, liver or kidney cancer.

The chain joins TRBV27 to TRBJ2-3; D may match TRBD1 or TRBD2 (5 bases each). V was cut by 4 bases and J by 5 bases, with 10 bases left in between. Germline V gives CDR1 MNHEY, CDR2 SMNVEV (reference sequence). CDR3 length equals 13 residues. CDR3 in DNA: TGTGCCAGCAGTTATCTGGGGGAAGATACGCAGTATTTT. It specifies CASSYLGEDTQYF.

The J gene is TRBJ1-1, the V gene TRBV4-2, with D perhaps TRBD1 (5 bases). V lost 4 bases and J lost 3, with 15 bases in between. Germline V gene data show CDR1 as LGHNA and CDR2 as YNFKEQ. The CDR3 contains 15 residues. Written as DNA, the CDR3 is TGTGCCAGCAGCCCCCTGGTTAGGGGTCACACTGAAGCTTTCTTT. Its translation is CASSPLVRGHTEAFF.

V usage is TRBV7-9 and J usage is TRBJ1-2; 7 bases fit TRBD1. Germline V gives CDR1 SEHNR, CDR2 FQNEAQ (reference sequence). There are 15 residues in the CDR3. J lost 4 bases, V lost 4 bases, and 9 bases had no gene match. The DNA of the CDR3 is TGTGCCAGCAGCTCCACTACAGGGGTCGCCTATGGCTACACCTTC. Translated: CASSSTTGVAYGYTF.

V usage is TRBV29-1 and J usage is TRBJ2-2, with D possibly being TRBD1 (6 bases). CDR1 is SQVTM and CDR2 is ANQGSEA in the germline V gene. There are 15 residues in the CDR3. The V end lost 4 bases, the J end lost 4 bases, and 16 bases lay between the germline ends. The CDR3 region has the DNA TGCAGCGTTGTCGGTTTGCAGGGGTCCACCGGGGAGCTGTTTTTT. It is translated as CSVVGLQGSTGELFF.

The J gene is TRBJ2-3, the V gene TRBV19, with 11 bases matching TRBD1. Germline CDR1 and CDR2: LNHDA and SQIVND (reference sequence). This CDR3 region has 16 residues. After removal of 5 bases from V and 3 bases from J, the junction contained 7 bases not matched to a gene. The CDR3 bases are TGTGCCAGTAGTTCTGGGACAGGGGGTTGGACAGATACGCAGTATTTT. This sequence encodes CASSSGTGGWTDTQYF.

V and J are TRBV9 and TRBJ1-3; no firm D call. The CDR3 extends over 13 amino acids. The germline V and J ends were trimmed by 2 bases and 4 bases, with 7 bases remaining between them. Germline assignment: CDR1 SGDLS and CDR2 YYNGEE. CDR3 protein: CASSVPEGNTIYF. Here the CDR3 DNA reads TGTGCCAGCAGCGTGCCGGAAGGAAACACCATATATTTT.

The rearrangement joins TRBV6-5 to TRBJ1-2, with a possible D match to TRBD1 (5 bases). Looked up from germline, CDR1 is MNHEY and CDR2 is SVGAGI. V lost 6 bases and J 6 bases, leaving 17 bases between the germline ends. The CDR3 sequence is 14 residues long. The chain's CDR3 is CASRPRDGRDGYTF. DNA of the CDR3: TGTGCCAGCAGACCCCGGGACGGGAGGGATGGCTACACCTTC.

The chain joins TRBV2 to TRBJ1-1; perhaps TRBD1 as D (5 bases). Per germline, CDR1 SNHLY and CDR2 FYNNEI. Trimming stripped 11 bases from V and 8 bases from J, with 24 bases between. The CDR3 covers 14 residues. CDR3 residues: CAGRGRASTREAFF. The CDR3 DNA is TGTGCCGGCCGAGGCAGGGCCTCGACTCGGGAAGCTTTCTTT.

J is TRBJ1-2 and V is TRBV29-1, with D possibly being TRBD1 (5 bases). The length of the CDR3 is 12 residues. V shed 3 bases and J shed 4 bases, with 9 bases lying between them. CDR1 and CDR2 from the germline V gene are SQVTM and ANQGSEA. Written as DNA, the CDR3 is TGCAGCGTTGACGGGGGGGGCTATGGCTACACCTTC. Translating gives CSVDGGGYGYTF.

The chain recombines TRBV28 with TRBJ2-1; the match to TRBD1 covers 8 bases. J was trimmed by 5 bases and V by 6 bases; bases with no gene match: 15. Germline V gene lookup returns CDR1 MDHEN and CDR2 SYDVKM. The CDR3 spans 17 residues. The CDR3 protein is CASSYAPGQGEDNEQFF. The CDR3 nucleotides are TGTGCCAGCAGCTACGCACCTGGACAGGGTGAGGACAATGAGCAGTTCTTC.

This clone was seen once. The chain uses TRBV9 and TRBJ2-7; 8 bases line up with TRBD1. This CDR3 contains 16 residues. V gave up 0 bases and J gave up 3 bases; unmatched junction bases: 8. CDR1 and CDR2 (germline): SGDLS, YYNGEE. CDR3 protein: CASSVAPGGIGYEQYF. Written as DNA, the CDR3 is TGTGCCAGCAGCGTAGCTCCAGGGGGCATAGGCTACGAGCAGTACTTC.

The chain couples TRBV7-9 to TRBJ1-2, with 9 positions matching TRBD1. This CDR3 has 15 amino acids. CDR1 is SEHNR, CDR2 FQNEAQ, per germline (reference sequence). V dropped 5 bases and J dropped 5; count of bases not matched to a gene: 9. The CDR3 here is CASSPRDREPYGYTF. As DNA, the CDR3 is TGTGCCAGCAGCCCTCGGGACAGGGAGCCTTATGGCTACACCTTC.

The chain has TRBV6-5 and TRBJ1-1; D unclear. The CDR3 contains 12 residues. In germline, CDR1 is MNHEY, CDR2 SVGAGI. V was trimmed by 6 bases and J by 4 bases, leaving 9 bases between them. The CDR3 DNA sequence: TGTGCCAGCAGAGGAGTGGGCACTGAAGCTTTCTTT. This gives the protein CASRGVGTEAFF.

This clone was picked up one time. The chain has TRBV27 and TRBJ2-3, with D hard to call. V lost 5 bases, J lost 8 bases, and 11 bases lay in between. There are 12 residues in the CDR3. Germline lookup yields CDR1 MNHEY and CDR2 SMNVEV (reference sequence). The CDR3 DNA is TGTGCCAGCAGTGGAACCTTCGGTACGCAGTATTTT. As protein: CASSGTFGTQYF.

The chain carries TRBV19 and TRBJ1-1; no clear D gene. CDR3 length equals 12 residues. The ends were cut back, 1 base at V and 8 bases at J, with 8 bases in the middle. Germline V gives CDR1 LNHDA, CDR2 SQIVND (reference sequence). The CDR3: CASSIGGKEAFF. For the CDR3, the DNA is TGTGCCAGTAGTATAGGAGGGAAGGAAGCTTTCTTT.

This rearrangement joins TRBV20-1 to TRBJ1-2; no reliable D call. Germline-derived CDR1 and CDR2 are DFQATT and SNEGSKA (reference sequence). The ends were cut back, 6 bases at V and 4 bases at J, with 9 bases in the middle. The CDR3 totals 11 residues. CDR3 DNA sequence: TGCAGTGCGAGGGTCCTCTATGGCTACACCTTC. Translated, it gives CSARVLYGYTF.

The J gene is TRBJ2-1, the V gene TRBV27, with D hard to call. CDR3 size: 16 residues. Trimming left V 1 base short and J 2 bases short, with 12 bases between. Germline V lookup: CDR1 MNHEY, CDR2 SMNVEV (reference sequence). CDR3 amino acids: CASSLLGINTYNEQFF. For the CDR3, the DNA is TGTGCCAGCAGTTTATTGGGCATCAATACCTACAATGAGCAGTTCTTC.

Concerning this clone: The same CDR3 arises from other DNA sequences in this sample as well. The V gene is TRBV2, the J gene TRBJ2-1; D is ambiguous. Per the germline V gene, CDR1 is SNHLY and CDR2 is FYNNEI. The CDR3 runs 11 residues. Deletions cut 7 bases from V and 5 bases from J, with 6 bases between. CDR3 region: CASTRNNEQFF. DNA for the CDR3: TGTGCCAGCACCAGGAACAATGAGCAGTTCTTC.

The genes are TRBV28 and TRBJ2-2; 10 bases fit TRBD2. The germline gives CDR1 MDHEN, CDR2 SYDVKM. The J segment lost 6 bases and the V segment lost 2 bases, leaving 6 bases of the junction unmatched. The CDR3 extends over 16 amino acids. The CDR3 DNA sequence: TGTGCCAGCAGTTTAGGGGGACTAGCGTTATCCGGGGAGCTGTTTTTT. Translated: CASSLGGLALSGELFF.

The V and J genes are TRBV2 and TRBJ1-6; 9 nucleotides line up with TRBD1. V lost 6 bases to trimming and J lost 10 bases; unmatched junction nucleotides: 4. Germline V gene sequence: CDR1 SNHLY, CDR2 FYNNEI. CDR3 length: 13 residues. The CDR3 nucleotides are TGTGCCAGCAGGGACAGGGGAAACTCACCCCTCCACTTT. It is translated as CASRDRGNSPLHF.

The chain carries TRBV27 and TRBJ1-2; tentative D call: TRBD1 (5 bases). CDR3 length equals 13 residues. CDR1 and CDR2 from the germline V gene are MNHEY and SMNVEV (reference sequence). V dropped 2 bases and J dropped 3 bases, with 7 bases sitting between them. The CDR3 DNA is TGTGCCAGCAGTTTAGGGGGGGACTATGGCTACACCTTC. Translation gives CASSLGGDYGYTF.